This T cell receptor beta chain was profiled in a study of blood T cell repertoires in COVID-19 (dated by TCRdb to about 2020). Regarding the research as a whole: Samples from collaborators originated in the United States, Italy and Spain and spanned both the acute and convalescent phases of COVID-19. Sample metadata almost always included a de-identified subject ID, COVID-19 status, age in years and sex. The repertoires were released in a freely available public database meant as a resource for research on the immune response to SARS-CoV-2. The samples were drawn from two sources: the first 160 participants of the ongoing ImmuneRACE study, and 1,254 subjects contributed by 6 global collaborators. The material from the prospective study consisted of cDNA or gDNA derived from T cells, B-cell-depleted T cells, or PBMCs. Deeply sampled blood TCRbeta repertoires from subjects exposed to, actively infected with, or recovered from COVID-19 were included in the dataset. Where available, HLA class I and class II types were obtained from metadata supplied by the sample provider rather than from assay-based typing. The paper's findings and limits, for the study overall: Clinical and demographic metadata were provided uncurated, with the amount varying by source and participant.

Each collaborating institution followed its own protocols to collect whole blood in K2EDTA tubes. For TCRbeta analysis, collaborators shipped samples as frozen whole blood, isolated PBMCs, or DNA extracted from either of those sample types. TCRbeta CDR3 regions were amplified from genomic DNA using the immunoSEQ Assay, a bias-controlled multiplex PCR. On the authors' methods: Nucleated cell counts per sample were estimated from amplification of reference gene primers within the assay. To quantify the absolute abundance of each unique TCRbeta CDR3 rearrangement, sequence reads were collapsed and filtered. For each sample, productive Simpson clonality was calculated as the square root of Simpson's diversity index across productive rearrangements. TCRdb stores this immuneACCESS table with in-frame sequences only. Part of the clones is absent; in the studies checked, under half of the shortfall reflects unresolved V genes, and no reason is known for the rest. The DNA gave D and trimming, while V, J and clone size come from that table. The table for this sample lists approximately 350,000 clones; around 80% of them were counted only once. 2.5% to 3.5% of the sample rests with the top ten.

The germline V gene (reference sequence) supplies CDR1 PRHDT and CDR2 FYEKMQ. V trim: 6 bases; J trim: 9 bases; unmatched bases: 4. Its CDR3 holds 12 amino acids, cysteine through phenylalanine. Kept here is only the CDR3 DNA, which spans 36 bases and is read in frame from base 1. About this clone: Its binding antigen is unknown. Base qualities are not provided; no much larger clone lies one nucleotide away.

Material for sequencing was peripheral blood. The sequence came from a man aged 25-40 years with active or convalescent COVID-19. The chain employs TRBV13 and TRBJ2-1; 8 central nucleotides agree with TRBD1. The DNA is as follows: TGTGCCAGCAGGTTCAGGGGGCTTGAGCAGTTCTTC. Translation gives CASRFRGLEQFF.